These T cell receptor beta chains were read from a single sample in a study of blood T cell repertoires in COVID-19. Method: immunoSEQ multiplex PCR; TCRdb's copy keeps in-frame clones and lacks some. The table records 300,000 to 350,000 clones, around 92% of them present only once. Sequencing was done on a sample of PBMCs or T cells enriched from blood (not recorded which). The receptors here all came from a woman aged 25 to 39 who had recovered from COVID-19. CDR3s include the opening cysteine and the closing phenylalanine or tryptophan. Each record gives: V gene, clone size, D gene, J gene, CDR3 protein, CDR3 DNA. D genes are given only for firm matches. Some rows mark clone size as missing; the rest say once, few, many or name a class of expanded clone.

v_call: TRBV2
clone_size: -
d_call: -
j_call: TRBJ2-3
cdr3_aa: CASSVSPLGADTQYF
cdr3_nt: TGTGCCAGCAGTGTGAGTCCCTTGGGAGCAGATACGCAGTATTTT

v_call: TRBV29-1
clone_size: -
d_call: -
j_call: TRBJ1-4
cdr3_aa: CSVEHYDTGLGEKLFF
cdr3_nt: TGCAGCGTTGAGCACTATGATACAGGATTAGGTGAAAAACTGTTTTTT

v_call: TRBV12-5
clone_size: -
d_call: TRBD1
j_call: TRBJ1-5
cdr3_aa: CASGLPPSGAGGLGNQPQHF
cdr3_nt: TGTGCTAGTGGTTTGCCACCCAGTGGGGCAGGGGGATTGGGCAATCAGCCCCAGCATTTT

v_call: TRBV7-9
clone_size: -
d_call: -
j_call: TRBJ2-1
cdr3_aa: CASSWGTRPDLYNEQFF
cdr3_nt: TGTGCCAGCAGCTGGGGGACTCGACCCGACCTCTACAATGAGCAGTTCTTC

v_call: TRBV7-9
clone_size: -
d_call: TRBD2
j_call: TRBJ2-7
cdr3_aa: CASSPGTSGSLGEQYF
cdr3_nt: TGTGCCAGCAGCCCAGGGACTAGCGGGAGTTTGGGGGAGCAGTACTTC

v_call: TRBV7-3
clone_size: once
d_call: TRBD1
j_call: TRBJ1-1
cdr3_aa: CASSRTGAGEAFF
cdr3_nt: TGTGCCAGCAGCAGGACAGGGGCCGGTGAAGCTTTCTTT

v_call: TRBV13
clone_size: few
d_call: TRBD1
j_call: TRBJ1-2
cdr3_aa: CASSSTGGENYGYTF
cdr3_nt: TGTGCCAGCAGCTCGACAGGGGGCGAAAACTATGGCTACACCTTC

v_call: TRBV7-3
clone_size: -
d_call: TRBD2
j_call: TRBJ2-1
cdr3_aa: CASSPWGTSGAISYNEQFF
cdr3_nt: TGTGCCAGCAGCCCCTGGGGGACTAGCGGGGCTATTTCCTACAATGAGCAGTTCTTC

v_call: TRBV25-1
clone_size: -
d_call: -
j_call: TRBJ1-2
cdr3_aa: CASSAQLRGYTF
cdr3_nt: TGTGCCAGCAGTGCACAACTCCGGGGGTACACCTTC

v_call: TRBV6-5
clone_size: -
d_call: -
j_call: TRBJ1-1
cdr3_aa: CASSYGRVGDTEAFF
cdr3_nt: TGTGCCAGCAGTTACGGCAGGGTGGGTGACACTGAAGCTTTCTTT

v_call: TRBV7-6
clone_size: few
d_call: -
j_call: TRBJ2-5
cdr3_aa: CASSWGRGGQETQYF
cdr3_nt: TGTGCCAGCAGCTGGGGGCGGGGAGGGCAAGAGACCCAGTACTTC

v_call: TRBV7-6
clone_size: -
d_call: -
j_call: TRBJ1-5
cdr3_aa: CASSHEAGREGYQPQHF
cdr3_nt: TGTGCCAGCAGCCACGAGGCTGGGCGGGAGGGGTATCAGCCCCAGCATTTT

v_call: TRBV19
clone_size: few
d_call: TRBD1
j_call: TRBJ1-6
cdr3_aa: CASSIVVKMGQGNRPLHF
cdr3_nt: TGTGCCAGTAGTATAGTGGTAAAGATGGGACAGGGGAATCGGCCCCTCCACTTT

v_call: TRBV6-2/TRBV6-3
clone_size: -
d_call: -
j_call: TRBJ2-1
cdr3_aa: CASSFPTALNNEQFF
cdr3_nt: TGTGCCAGCAGTTTTCCAACAGCCCTCAATAATGAGCAGTTCTTC

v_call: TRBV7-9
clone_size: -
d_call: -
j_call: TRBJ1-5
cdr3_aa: CASSLPNQPQHF
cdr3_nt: TGTGCCAGCAGCCTCCCCAATCAGCCCCAGCATTTT

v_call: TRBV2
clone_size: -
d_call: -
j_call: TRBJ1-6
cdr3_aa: CASSVRSPLHF
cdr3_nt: TGTGCCAGCAGTGTTCGGTCACCCCTCCACTTT

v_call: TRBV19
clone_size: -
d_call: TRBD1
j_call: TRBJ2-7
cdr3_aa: CASSPTGEDYEQYF
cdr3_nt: TGTGCCAGTAGTCCGACAGGGGAGGACTACGAGCAGTACTTC

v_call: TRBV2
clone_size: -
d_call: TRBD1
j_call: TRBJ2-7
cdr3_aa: CATGGTGGSYEQYF
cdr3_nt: TGTGCCACCGGGGGGACAGGGGGCTCCTACGAGCAGTACTTC

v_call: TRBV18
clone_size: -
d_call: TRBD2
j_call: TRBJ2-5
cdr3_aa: CASSPRTSGVHETQYF
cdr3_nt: TGTGCCAGCTCACCACGTACTAGCGGGGTTCACGAGACCCAGTACTTC

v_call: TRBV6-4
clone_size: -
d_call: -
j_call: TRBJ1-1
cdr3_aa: CASSRDTESVEAFF
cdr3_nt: TGTGCCAGCAGTCGGGACACCGAAAGTGTTGAAGCTTTCTTT

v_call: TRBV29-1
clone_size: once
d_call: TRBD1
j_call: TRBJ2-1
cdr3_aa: CSVCPSTGQINEQFF
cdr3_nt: TGCAGCGTTTGCCCCTCGACGGGACAGATCAATGAGCAGTTCTTC

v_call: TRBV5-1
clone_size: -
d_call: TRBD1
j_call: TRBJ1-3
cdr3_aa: CASSLENRGSGNTIYF
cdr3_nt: TGCGCCAGCAGCTTGGAGAACAGGGGATCTGGAAACACCATATATTTT

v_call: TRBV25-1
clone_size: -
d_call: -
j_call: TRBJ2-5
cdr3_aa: CAGHGILGETQYF
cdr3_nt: TGTGCCGGCCACGGGATCTTAGGGGAGACCCAGTACTTC

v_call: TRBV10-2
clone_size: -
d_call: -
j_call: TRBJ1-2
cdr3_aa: CASLQGTFSGYTF
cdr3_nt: TGCGCCAGCCTGCAGGGGACCTTCTCGGGCTACACCTTC

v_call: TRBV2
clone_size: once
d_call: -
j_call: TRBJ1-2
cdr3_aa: CASRPEGRGYTF
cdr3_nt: TGTGCCAGCAGACCCGAGGGGAGGGGCTACACCTTC

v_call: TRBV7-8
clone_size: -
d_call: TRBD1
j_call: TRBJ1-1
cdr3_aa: CASSYRGVNTEAFF
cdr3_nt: TGTGCCAGCAGCTACAGGGGTGTGAACACTGAAGCTTTCTTT

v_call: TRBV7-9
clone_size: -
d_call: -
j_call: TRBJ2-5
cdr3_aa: CASSRRNAGEGETQYF
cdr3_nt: TGTGCCAGCAGCCGCCGGAATGCGGGTGAGGGAGAGACCCAGTACTTC

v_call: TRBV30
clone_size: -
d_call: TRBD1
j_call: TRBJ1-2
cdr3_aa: CAWSGSDGTGRYGYTF
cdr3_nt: TGTGCCTGGAGTGGAAGTGACGGGACAGGGAGGTACGGCTACACCTTC

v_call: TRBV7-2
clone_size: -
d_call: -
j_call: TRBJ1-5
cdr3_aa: CASSLEGHSNQPQHF
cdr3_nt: TGTGCCAGCAGCTTAGAAGGACATAGCAATCAGCCCCAGCATTTT

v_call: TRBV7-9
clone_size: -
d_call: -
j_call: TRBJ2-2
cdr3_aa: CASSLAGSRTGELFF
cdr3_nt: TGTGCCAGCAGCTTAGCGGGCAGTCGCACCGGGGAGCTGTTTTTT

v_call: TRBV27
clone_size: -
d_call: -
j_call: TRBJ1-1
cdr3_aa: CASSLMAGNTEAFF
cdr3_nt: TGTGCCAGCAGTTTAATGGCAGGAAACACTGAAGCTTTCTTT

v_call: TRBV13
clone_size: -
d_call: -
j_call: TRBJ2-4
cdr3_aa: CASSWELAKNIQYF
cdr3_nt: TGTGCCAGCAGCTGGGAGCTAGCCAAAAACATTCAGTACTTC

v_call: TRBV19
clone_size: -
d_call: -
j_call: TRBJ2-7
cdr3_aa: CASSAAIRYYEQYF
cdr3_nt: TGTGCCAGTAGTGCCGCTATACGATACTACGAGCAGTACTTC

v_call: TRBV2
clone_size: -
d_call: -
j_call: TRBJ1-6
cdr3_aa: CASIRQINYNSPLHF
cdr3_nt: TGTGCCAGCATAAGACAGATAAACTATAATTCACCCCTCCACTTT

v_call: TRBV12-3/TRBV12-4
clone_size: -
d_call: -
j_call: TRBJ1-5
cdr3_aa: CASSQADQPQHF
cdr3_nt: TGTGCCAGCAGTCAAGCCGATCAGCCCCAGCATTTT

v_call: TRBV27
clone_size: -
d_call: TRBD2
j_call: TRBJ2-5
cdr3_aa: CAARMGSGNQETQYF
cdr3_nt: TGTGCCGCTCGAATGGGTAGCGGGAACCAAGAGACCCAGTACTTC

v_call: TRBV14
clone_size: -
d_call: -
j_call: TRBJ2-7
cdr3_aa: CASSPQVAGGTKDF
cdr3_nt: -

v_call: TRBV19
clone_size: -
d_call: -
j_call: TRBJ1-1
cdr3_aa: CATRPGNTEAFF
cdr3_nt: TGTGCCACCCGCCCGGGGAACACTGAAGCTTTCTTT

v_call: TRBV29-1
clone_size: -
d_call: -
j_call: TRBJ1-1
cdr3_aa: CSGEGETEAFF
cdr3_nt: TGCAGCGGGGAGGGGGAGACGGAAGCTTTCTTT

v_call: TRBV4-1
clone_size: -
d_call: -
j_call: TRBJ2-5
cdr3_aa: CASSQDGAPETQYF
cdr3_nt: TGCGCCAGCAGCCAAGATGGGGCTCCAGAGACCCAGTACTTC

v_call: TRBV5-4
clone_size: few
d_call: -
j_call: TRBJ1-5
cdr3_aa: CASSLDRSNQPQHF
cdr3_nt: TGTGCCAGCAGCTTGGATCGTAGCAATCAGCCCCAGCATTTT

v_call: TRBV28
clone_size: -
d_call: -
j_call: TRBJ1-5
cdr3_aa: CASRIQGNNQPQHF
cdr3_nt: TGTGCCAGCAGGATACAGGGAAACAATCAGCCCCAGCATTTT

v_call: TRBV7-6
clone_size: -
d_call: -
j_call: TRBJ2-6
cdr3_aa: CASSFRGISSGANVLTF
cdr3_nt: TGTGCCAGCAGCTTTCGAGGAATAAGCTCTGGGGCCAACGTCCTGACTTTC

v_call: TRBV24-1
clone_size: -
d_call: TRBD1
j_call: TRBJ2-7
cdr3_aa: CATSEQGYEQYF
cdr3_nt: TGTGCCACCAGTGAACAGGGGTACGAGCAGTACTTC

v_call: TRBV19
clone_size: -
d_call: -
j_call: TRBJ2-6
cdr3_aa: CASRLSGANVLTF
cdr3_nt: TGTGCCAGTAGACTCTCTGGGGCCAACGTCCTGACTTTC

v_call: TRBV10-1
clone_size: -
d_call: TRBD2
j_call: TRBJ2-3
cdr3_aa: CASGEAGASTDTQYF
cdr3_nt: TGCGCCAGCGGTGAAGCGGGAGCCAGCACAGATACGCAGTATTTT

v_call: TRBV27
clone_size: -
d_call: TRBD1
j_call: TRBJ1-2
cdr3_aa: CASSLTGGLYGYTF
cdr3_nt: TGTGCCAGCAGTTTAACAGGGGGCCTCTATGGCTACACCTTC

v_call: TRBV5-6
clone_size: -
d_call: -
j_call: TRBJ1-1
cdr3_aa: CASSFGRGLAFF
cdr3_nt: TGTGCCAGCAGCTTTGGGAGAGGGCTTGCTTTCTTT